A selection of T cell receptor beta chains follows, all from one sample in a study of brain metastases from non-small cell lung cancer. Profiled with immunoSEQ multiplex PCR; TCRdb holds only in-frame clones, not every one. The sample carries 14,000 to 15,000 clones, over 75% recorded once. The sample was primary lung tumor tissue. The receptors shown here come from a donor over 35 with non-small cell lung cancer. Both conserved end residues are part of each CDR3. D genes are given only for firm matches. Rows may omit the clone size; those that give it use once, few, many or a size class.

>TRBV12-5|TRBJ2-1|16|TRBD2|NA
TGTGCTAGTGGTTTGGCGACTAGCGGGGTATACAATGAGCAGTTCTTC
CASGLATSGVYNEQFF
>TRBV24-1|TRBJ2-3|14|TRBD1|once
TGTGCCACCATGAAGGGACAGTATGAAGATACGCAGTATTTT
CATMKGQYEDTQYF
>TRBV19|TRBJ2-3|12|NA|NA
TGTGCCAGTAGTTCAGGGACAGATACGCAGTATTTT
CASSSGTDTQYF
>TRBV7-3|TRBJ2-7|14|NA|few
TGTGCCAGCAGCTCCGACGGCCCCCTGGACGAGCAGTACTTC
CASSSDGPLDEQYF
>TRBV6-6|TRBJ2-1|17|TRBD1|NA
TGTGCCAGCAGTCAGCCCCTTGGACAGGGGTGGAACAATGAGCAGTTCTTC
CASSQPLGQGWNNEQFF
>TRBV7-2|TRBJ2-7|13|NA|NA
TGTGCCAGCAGTCTCACCCCTGGGAGGGAGCAGTACTTC
CASSLTPGREQYF
>TRBV4-1|TRBJ2-3|15|TRBD2|NA
TGCGCCAGCAGCCAAGATGGACTAGCGGCGGATACGCAGTATTTT
CASSQDGLAADTQYF
>TRBV5-1|TRBJ1-1|14|NA|once
TGCGCCAGCAGTTCAGGTCGGCCAGTCACTGAAGCTTTCTTT
CASSSGRPVTEAFF
>TRBV18|TRBJ2-5|13|NA|NA
TGTGCCAGCTCACCACCGTGGCAAGAGACCCAGTACTTC
CASSPPWQETQYF
>TRBV10-3|TRBJ1-4|15|TRBD1|NA
TGTGCCATCAGTCACTCGACCGGGACAGAGGGAAAACTGTTTTTT
CAISHSTGTEGKLFF
>TRBV7-9|TRBJ2-2|15|NA|NA
TGTGCCAGCACCCACCAAAGAGGGGGACCCGGGGAGCTGTTTTTT
CASTHQRGGPGELFF
>TRBV18|TRBJ1-2|15|NA|NA
TGTGCCAGCTCGTTAACTCAGACGCCTGACTATGACTACACCTTC
CASSLTQTPDYDYTF
>TRBV7-2|TRBJ1-2|15|NA|NA
TGTGCCAGCAGCTTGACACTACAGATGTCCTATGGCTACACCTTC
CASSLTLQMSYGYTF
>TRBV7-2|TRBJ2-3|16|TRBD2|NA
TGTGCCAGCAGCTTTGGCGGGAGCGGGGGAAGAGATACGCAGTATTTT
CASSFGGSGGRDTQYF
>TRBV18|TRBJ1-5|17|NA|NA
TGTGCCAGCTCACCAGGGGTTAAGGGCCCGGGCAATCAGCCCCAGCATTTT
CASSPGVKGPGNQPQHF
>TRBV5-1|TRBJ1-4|15|NA|NA
TGCGCCAGCAGCTTGGCCGCAGAATATAATGAAAAACTGTTTTTT
CASSLAAEYNEKLFF
>TRBV2|TRBJ2-1|15|NA|NA
TGTGCCAGCAGTGAAGACCCAAGCTCCTACAATGAGCAGTTCTTC
CASSEDPSSYNEQFF
>TRBV7-2|TRBJ2-1|14|NA|NA
TGTGCCAGCAGCGGCGCCGGGGCCCACAATGAGCAGTTCTTC
CASSGAGAHNEQFF
>TRBV27|TRBJ2-3|15|TRBD1|NA
TGTGCCACCCACCCTATGAGGGGGCCCACAGATACGCAGTATTTT
CATHPMRGPTDTQYF
>TRBV4-2|TRBJ2-1|15|TRBD1|NA
TGTGCCAGCAGCCAAGAAGGGGGCAGTGAGAATGAGCAGTTCTTC
CASSQEGGSENEQFF